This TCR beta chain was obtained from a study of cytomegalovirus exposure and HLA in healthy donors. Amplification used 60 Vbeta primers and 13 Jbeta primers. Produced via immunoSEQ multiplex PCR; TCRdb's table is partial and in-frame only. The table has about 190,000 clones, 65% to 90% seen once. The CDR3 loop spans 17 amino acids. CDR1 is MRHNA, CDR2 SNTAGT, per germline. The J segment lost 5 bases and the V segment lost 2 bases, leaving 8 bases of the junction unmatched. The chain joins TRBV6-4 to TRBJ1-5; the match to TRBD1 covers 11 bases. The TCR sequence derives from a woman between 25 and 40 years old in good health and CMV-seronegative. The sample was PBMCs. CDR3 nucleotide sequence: TGTGCCAGCAGTGACCACTGGACAGGGGGCTGCCATCAGCCCCAGCATTTT. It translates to CASSDHWTGGCHQPQHF.